This TCR beta chain was sequenced in a study of T cells in Graves' hyperthyroidism and ophthalmopathy. Patients aged 18 to 65 had newly diagnosed hyperthyroidism lasting under 2 months. In making diagnoses, clinical symptoms, serum thyroxine and TRAb, thyroid ultrasound and orbital computed tomography were all used. The PBMCs studied were ones that came from about 10 ml fresh peripheral blood. What was amplified from RNA transcripts were TCR beta CDR3 regions. First-round RT-PCR targeting the TCR CDR3 was performed with the HTBI primer set. One entry per CDR3 protein results from TCRdb running MiXCR on the multiplex PCR reads. The table includes roughly 510,000 distinct CDR3 sequences, less than 25% detected once. This clonotype was found many times. The CDR3 is 13 amino acids. Germline loops: CDR1 PRHDT, CDR2 FYEKMQ (reference sequence). V was cut by 3 bases and J by 2 bases, with 8 bases left in between.

The source is a young man with Graves' hyperthyroidism. V and J are TRBV13 and TRBJ2-7, with D unclear. Sequencing input: blood. The CDR3: CASSFTVTYEQYF. The CDR3 DNA is TGTGCCAGCAGCTTTACCGTAACCTACGAGCAGTACTTC.